These T cell receptor beta chains were read from a single sample in a study of CD8+CD57+ T cells in acquired aplastic anemia. Each CDR3 protein gets one entry after TCRdb re-called the reads with MiXCR. The data contain a few hundred thousand distinct CDR3 sequences, approximately 60% of them seen just once; the ten biggest clones take up roughly 1.2%. The sample taken for sequencing was sorted CD4+, CD8+, or CD8+CD57+ T cells (not recorded which) from PBMCs. These receptors were taken from a human donor with aplastic anemia. Both conserved end residues are trimmed from each CDR3. The size of a clone is reported for some rows only, either as once, few or many, or as a class for expanded clones.

>TRBV20-1|.|11|TRBJ1-2
RGDTGDNYGYT
>TRBV29-1|.|14|TRBJ2-7
SARFPGLGGRYEQY
>TRBV4-3|.|16|TRBJ1-3
ASSQDFEPPFSGNTIY
>TRBV15|.|12|TRBJ2-5
ATSRDRTSGGPY
>TRBV9|.|16|TRBJ2-3
ASSVNQGLAGSTDTQY
>TRBV19|.|13|TRBJ2-7
ASSIPRASGDEQY
>TRBV9|.|13|TRBJ2-6
ASSAGQGGANVLT
>TRBV2|many|11|TRBJ1-2
ASSDNGIYGYT
>TRBV19|.|6|TRBJ2-5
ASSTQY
>TRBV28|many|11|TRBJ2-5
ASSPDSGETQY
>TRBV15|.|12|TRBJ2-1
ATSRTSGYNEQF
>TRBV9|.|12|TRBJ2-6
ASSVEPGANVLT
>TRBV9|.|11|TRBJ2-2
ASCPRGTGELF
>TRBV20-1|.|14|TRBJ2-7
SASLPASTSFHEQY
>TRBV5-1|.|14|TRBJ2-6
ASSLGRESGANVLT
>TRBV20-1|.|14|TRBJ2-7
SAASLGGARRYEQY
>TRBV9|.|13|TRBJ2-3
ASSTGGDPQYTQY
>TRBV20-1|.|11|TRBJ1-1
TQDRGEEGKAF
>TRBV20-1|once|13|TRBJ2-5
SAGGTSGRQETQY
>TRBV20-1|.|11|TRBJ2-5
SAPEQHQETQY
>TRBV19|.|12|TRBJ1-3
ASSIGGPGNTIY